A single sample gave rise to the 14 T cell receptor beta chains below, sequenced in a study of OX40 agonist ivuxolimab in advanced cancers. Libraries were prepared by immunoSEQ multiplex PCR; TCRdb keeps only in-frame clonotypes and omits some of them. The sample lists 60,000 or so clones, 84% seen once, with approximately 2% in the top ten. The source material was CD4+ or CD8+ T cells sorted from blood, sampled in a trial of the OX40 agonist ivuxolimab. Source of these receptors: an adult with an advanced solid tumor such as melanoma, head and neck, liver or kidney cancer.

Only one count was recorded for this clone. The rearrangement links TRBV5-4 to TRBJ1-2; D gene unclear. Germline V CDR1 and CDR2: SGHNT, YYREEE (reference sequence). Trimming removed 4 bases at V and 0 bases at J, with 7 bases between. The CDR3 consists of 13 residues. The CDR3 region is CASSNEANYGYTF. The DNA of the CDR3 is TGTGCCAGCAGCAATGAGGCTAACTATGGCTACACCTTC.

The chain combines TRBV4-1 with TRBJ2-3, with TRBD2 identical over 7 bases. In germline, CDR1 is MGHRA, CDR2 YSYEKL. J was trimmed by 6 bases and V by 4 bases; bases with no gene match: 13. The CDR3 covers 16 residues. CDR3 nucleotide sequence: TGCGCCAGCAGCCCATCAGCGGGATCACGAGGGGATACGCAGTATTTT. Translated: CASSPSAGSRGDTQYF.

The genes are TRBV10-1 and TRBJ2-3, with TRBD2 identical over 8 bases. The CDR3 totals 15 residues. J was trimmed by 3 bases and V by 8 bases; bases with no gene match: 10. Germline V lookup: CDR1 WNHNN, CDR2 SYGVQD (reference sequence). CDR3 DNA sequence: TGCGCCAGCTCTCCGAAGCGGGAGAGGACAGATACGCAGTATTTT. Translating it yields CASSPKRERTDTQYF.

The chain couples TRBV20-1 to TRBJ1-1; 9 bases are a match to TRBD1. Per germline, CDR1 DFQATT and CDR2 SNEGSKA (reference sequence). The V segment lost 4 bases and the J segment 9 bases; nucleotides outside the gene matches: 3. This CDR3 contains 11 residues. CDR3 region: CSATGQGKAFF. CDR3 bases: TGCAGTGCTACCGGACAGGGGAAAGCTTTCTTT.

J is TRBJ2-7 and V is TRBV7-9; 10 bases align to TRBD1. The CDR3 spans 15 residues. Germline-derived CDR1 and CDR2 are SEHNR and FQNEAQ (reference sequence). J lost 5 bases, V lost 5 bases, and 9 bases had no gene match. The CDR3 loop is CASSASGTGDDEQYF. CDR3 bases: TGTGCCAGCAGCGCTTCCGGGACAGGGGACGACGAGCAGTACTTC.

The rearrangement links TRBV28 to TRBJ2-2, with TRBD2 matching over 8 bases. Germline V gene lookup returns CDR1 MDHEN and CDR2 SYDVKM. V lost 5 bases, J lost 3 bases, and 5 bases stayed unmatched. The CDR3 consists of 15 residues. CDR3 nucleotide sequence: TGTGCCAGCAGTCCGGGGGGGCGGGACACCGGGGAGCTGTTTTTT. Its protein is CASSPGGRDTGELFF.

This chain links TRBV4-1 with TRBJ2-5; a weak D match, TRBD1 (5 bases). CDR3 size: 14 residues. The ends were cut back, 5 bases at V and 0 bases at J, with 10 bases in the middle. From germline, CDR1 is MGHRA and CDR2 YSYEKL. The CDR3 DNA follows: TGCGCCAGCAGCATCCGACAGTACCAAGAGACCCAGTACTTC. It specifies CASSIRQYQETQYF.

The chain carries TRBV21-1 and TRBJ2-3; the D segment call TRBD2 is taken from the table without a DNA check. TRBV21-1 constitutes a pseudogene. The CDR3 is 12 amino acids. The CDR3, as DNA: TGTGGCAACAGGTCTAGCACAGATACGCAGTATTTT. The encoded protein is CGNRSSTDTQYF.

This sequence joins TRBV10-3 and TRBJ2-1, with TRBD2 matching 9 bases. The CDR3 totals 15 residues. CDR1 and CDR2 from the germline V gene are ENHRY and SYGVKD. The J segment lost 1 base and the V segment lost 3 bases, leaving 1 base of the junction unmatched. In nucleotides, the CDR3 is TGTGCCATCAGTGACCTAGCGGGATCCTACAATGAGCAGTTCTTC. The encoded protein is CAISDLAGSYNEQFF.

The rearrangement joins TRBV7-2 to TRBJ1-2; the D is unclear. Trimming removed 3 bases at V and 4 bases at J, with 12 bases between. CDR1 SGHTA and CDR2 FQGNSA come from the germline V gene. There are 14 residues in the CDR3. DNA for the CDR3: TGTGCCAGCAGCTTTAGTCGGATGCTCTATGGCTACACCTTC. It encodes CASSFSRMLYGYTF.

J is TRBJ1-1 and V is TRBV5-4, with 8 bases that match TRBD1. V lost 5 bases and J lost 2; bases outside the gene matches: 5. The CDR3 covers 14 residues. From germline, CDR1 is SGHNT and CDR2 YYREEE (reference sequence). CDR3 sequence reads: CASSSGQGNTEAFF. For the CDR3, the DNA is TGTGCCAGCAGTTCAGGACAGGGCAACACTGAAGCTTTCTTT.

The V call is TRBV2, the J call TRBJ1-2; D not certain. Germline V CDR1 and CDR2: SNHLY, FYNNEI. This CDR3 has 15 amino acids. V lost 3 bases and J 4 bases, leaving 15 bases between the germline ends. For the CDR3, the DNA is TGTGCCAGCAGTGAGGGATTGAGAACCCTCTATGGCTACACCTTC. Translated, it gives CASSEGLRTLYGYTF.

The V gene is TRBV15, the J gene TRBJ2-2; D not certain. Deletions cut 3 bases from V and 8 bases from J, with 7 bases between. The CDR3 has 12 residues. Germline CDR1 reads LNHNV; CDR2 reads YYDKDF (reference sequence). CDR3 sequence reads: CATSRTAGELFF. CDR3 nucleotides: TGTGCCACCAGCAGGACGGCGGGGGAGCTGTTTTTT.

The chain employs TRBV4-1 and TRBJ2-5; the D gene is possibly TRBD1 (5 bases). Trimming left V 3 bases short and J 5 bases short, with 10 bases between. CDR1 MGHRA and CDR2 YSYEKL come from the germline V gene. The CDR3 consists of 13 residues. CDR3 DNA: TGCGCCAGCAGCCATCAGGGTACGGAGACCCAGTACTTC. As protein: CASSHQGTETQYF.